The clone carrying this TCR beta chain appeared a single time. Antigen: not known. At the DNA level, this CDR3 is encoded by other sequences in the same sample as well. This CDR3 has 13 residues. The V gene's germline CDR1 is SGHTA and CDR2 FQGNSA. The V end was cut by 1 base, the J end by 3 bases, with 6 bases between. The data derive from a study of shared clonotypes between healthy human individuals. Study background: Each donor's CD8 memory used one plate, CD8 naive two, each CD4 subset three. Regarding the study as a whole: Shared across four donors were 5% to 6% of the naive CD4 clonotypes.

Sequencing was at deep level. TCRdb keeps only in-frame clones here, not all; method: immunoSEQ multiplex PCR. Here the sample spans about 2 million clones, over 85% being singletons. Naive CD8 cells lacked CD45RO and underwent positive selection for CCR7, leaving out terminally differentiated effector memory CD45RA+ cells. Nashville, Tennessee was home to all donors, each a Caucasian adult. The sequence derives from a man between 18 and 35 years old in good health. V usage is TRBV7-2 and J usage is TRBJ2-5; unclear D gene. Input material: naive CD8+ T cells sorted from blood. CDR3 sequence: CASSLDSEETQYF. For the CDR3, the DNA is TGTGCCAGCAGCTTAGACTCAGAAGAGACCCAGTACTTC. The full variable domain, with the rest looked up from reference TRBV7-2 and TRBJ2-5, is GAGVSQSPSNKVTEKGKDVELRCDPISGHTALYWYRQSLGQGLEFLIYFQGNSAPDKSGLPSDRFSAERTGGSVSTLTIQRTQQEDSAVYLCASSLDSEETQYFGPGTRLLVL.